This TCR beta chain was retrieved from a study of early T cells in non-severe SARS-CoV-2 infection. Study-wide background: It was bulk RNA from unsorted whole blood that was sequenced, and the chains were unpaired. Study-wide results and caveats: Clonotype matching in VDJdb favored anti-spike CD8 responses and did not capture private and CD4 specificities.

The TCR library protocol attached unique molecular identifiers to the individual cDNA molecules. TCRdb analysed the 5' RACE reads with MiXCR anew, one entry per CDR3 protein. The table lists 43,000 or so distinct CDR3 sequences, around 4.1% of them singletons. With regard to this clonotype: The antigen is unknown.

This CDR3 comprises 13 residues. Germline-derived CDR1 and CDR2 are SNHLY and FYNNEI. Trimming cost V 6 bases and J 0 bases, with 8 bases left between them. The chain recombines TRBV2 with TRBJ1-1; D remains ambiguous. The sample comprised whole blood. The TCR originated in an adult who was a healthcare worker with PCR-confirmed SARS-CoV-2 infection or an uninfected control (not recorded which). CDR3 coding DNA: TGTGCCAGCAGATCTAATCTGAACACTGAAGCTTTCTTT. Translated, it gives CASRSNLNTEAFF.